This is a list of T cell receptor beta chains from one sample in a study of beta chain features in type 1 diabetes. TCRdb keeps only in-frame clones here, not all; method: immunoSEQ multiplex PCR. The table has 130,000 to 150,000 clones, 6.9% seen once. The sequencing input was central memory CD4+ T cells from blood. The receptor source for this set is a woman in her twenties or thirties in good health. CDR3s include the opening cysteine and the closing phenylalanine or tryptophan. D genes are given only for firm matches. For some rows the clone size is stated as once, few or many, or as a class when expanded; others skip it.

TRBJ2-7	-	TRBD1	TRBV7-2	TGTGCCAGCAGCTTAGGGAGACAGGGAGCTACAAAGCAGTACTTC	CASSLGRQGATKQYF
TRBJ2-7	-	TRBD2	TRBV11-3	TGTGCCAGCAGCCCGGGGGGCCTAGCGGGAAACTACGAGCAGTACTTC	CASSPGGLAGNYEQYF
TRBJ2-5	few	TRBD2	TRBV30	TGTGCCTGGACCGGGGGCGGGGGGCTCAAGACCCAGTACTTC	CAWTGGGGLKTQYF
TRBJ2-7	-	TRBD1	TRBV30	TGTGCCTGGGGACAGGGGGTGGGCGAGCAGTACTTC	CAWGQGVGEQYF
TRBJ2-7	-	TRBD2	TRBV6-5	TGTGCCAGCGCCCTAGCGGGAGTCCACGAGCAGTACTTC	CASALAGVHEQYF
TRBJ1-2	-	TRBD1	TRBV29-1	TGCAGCGTTGAATCACCGGACAGGGCTAACTATGGCTACACCTTC	CSVESPDRANYGYTF
TRBJ2-3	-	TRBD2	TRBV2	TGTGCCAGCAGTAAGGCAGCGGGAGGTGGTACAGATACGCAGTATTTT	CASSKAAGGGTDTQYF
TRBJ1-2	few	-	TRBV5-1	TGCGCCAGCAGCTTGGTGGTTAGATCCGATGGCTACACCTTC	CASSLVVRSDGYTF
TRBJ1-1	-	-	TRBV5-6	TGTGCCAGCAGCCCGGGAGAGTCAGGCCTGAACACTGAAGCTTTCTTT	CASSPGESGLNTEAFF
TRBJ2-5	many	-	TRBV4-2	TGTGCCAGCAGCCCGGGGACTCACCAAGAGACCCAGTACTTC	CASSPGTHQETQYF
TRBJ2-3	-	TRBD2	TRBV30	TGTGCCTGGAGCCCGGGGGGGGCTAGCTCGCTGTCGGATACGCAGTATTTT	CAWSPGGASSLSDTQYF
TRBJ1-5	few	TRBD1	TRBV30	TGTGCCTGGAGTAACAGGGGGGGAATCGCTAGCAATCAGCCCCAGCATTTT	CAWSNRGGIASNQPQHF
TRBJ2-3	few	TRBD2	TRBV6-1	TGTGCCAGCATCACTAGCGGGAGCGCAAATACGCAGTATTTT	CASITSGSANTQYF
TRBJ2-7	few	TRBD2	TRBV4-3	TGCGCCAGCAGCCGAGGACTAGCGGGACGTGACGAGCAGTACTTC	CASSRGLAGRDEQYF
TRBJ2-7	-	TRBD2	TRBV7-2	TGTGCCAGCAGCTTAGAAGCGGGATCCCCCTACGAGCAGTACTTC	CASSLEAGSPYEQYF
TRBJ1-1	many	-	TRBV10-3	TGTGCCATCCAAGGAGGAGGAGACACTGAAGCTTTCTTT	CAIQGGGDTEAFF
TRBJ1-1	many	-	TRBV6-1	TGTGCCAGCAGTGAAAGACTTAACACTGAAGCTTTCTTT	CASSERLNTEAFF
TRBJ2-6	many	-	TRBV30	TGTGCCTGGGTTGGCGGGGCTGGGGCCAACGTCCTGACTTTC	CAWVGGAGANVLTF
TRBJ1-2	many	-	TRBV7-2	TGTGCCAGCAGCTTAGATACAGGAGCCTATGGCTACACCTTC	CASSLDTGAYGYTF
TRBJ2-7	many	TRBD2	TRBV28	TGTGCCACCTTGGGAGGGACCTCGAGAGAGCAGTACTTC	CATLGGTSREQYF
TRBJ2-7	few	-	TRBV7-8	TGTGCCAGCAGCTTAATGGCCGCCACCCCGTACGAGCAGTACTTC	CASSLMAATPYEQYF
TRBJ2-2	-	-	TRBV7-9	TGTGCCAGCAGCCCTACAGGGTCGGGGACCGGGGAGCTGTTTTTT	CASSPTGSGTGELFF
TRBJ1-4	few	-	TRBV7-9	TGTGCCAGCGCCCCCGGGACTACATTGCAACTAAGACTGTTTTTT	CASAPGTTLQLRLFF
TRBJ2-7	-	TRBD1	TRBV19	TGTGCCAGTTGCCCGGGACAGGGCCCCTACGAGCAGTACTTC	CASCPGQGPYEQYF
TRBJ2-5	-	-	TRBV19	TGTGCCAGTAGTATTGGAGGAAAACAAGAGACCCAGTACTTC	CASSIGGKQETQYF
TRBJ2-7	-	-	TRBV7-6	TGTGCCAGCAGCCCCCGACTTCGCTACGAGCAGTACTTC	CASSPRLRYEQYF
TRBJ2-7	few	TRBD2	TRBV7-9	TGTGCCAGCAGCCAGGCGGGAGAAAGTGTATCCTACGAGCAGTACTTC	CASSQAGESVSYEQYF
TRBJ1-5	few	-	TRBV2	TGTGCCAGCAGTGTAGATTTAAGCAATCAGCCCCAGCATTTT	CASSVDLSNQPQHF
TRBJ2-7	-	-	TRBV7-9	TGTGCCAGCAGCCGAGGGAACGAGCAGTACTTC	CASSRGNEQYF
TRBJ2-3	few	-	TRBV7-2	TGTGCCAGCAGCTTAGGTCTAGCCGATACGCAGTATTTT	CASSLGLADTQYF
TRBJ2-5	-	-	TRBV28	TGTGCCAGCAGACCGGGACAACACCAAGAGACCCAGTACTTC	CASRPGQHQETQYF
TRBJ1-4	-	TRBD1	TRBV18	TGTGCCAGCTCACCACCGACAGGGGATAATGAAAAACTGTTTTTT	CASSPPTGDNEKLFF
TRBJ1-2	few	-	TRBV7-2	TGTGCCAGCAGCATCCTCACGCGGGACTATGGCTACACCTTC	CASSILTRDYGYTF
TRBJ2-1	-	TRBD2	TRBV29-1	TGCAGCGAAAAAAGCGGGGACCGCAATGAGCAGTTCTTC	CSEKSGDRNEQFF
TRBJ2-7	many	TRBD2	TRBV29-1	TGCAGCGTTGGAGAGGGACTAGCGGGAGGACGCTCCTACGAGCAGTACTTC	CSVGEGLAGGRSYEQYF
TRBJ2-3	few	TRBD2	TRBV9	TGTGCCAGCAGCGCCCTAGCGGGAGGGGCGGCAGATACGCAGTATTTT	CASSALAGGAADTQYF
TRBJ1-2	-	TRBD1	TRBV5-1	TGCGCCAGCAGCTACCTCGGGACAGGGACCGGGGGCTACACCTTC	CASSYLGTGTGGYTF
TRBJ1-2	few	TRBD1	TRBV4-2	TGTGCCAGCAGCCAAGATGACAGGGCTCTTAACTATGGCTACACCTTC	CASSQDDRALNYGYTF
TRBJ1-1	few	-	TRBV9	TGTGCCAGCAGCGTTGGGGGGATGAACACTGAAGCTTTCTTT	CASSVGGMNTEAFF
TRBJ2-7	-	TRBD2	TRBV5-1	TGCGCCAGCAGCCAAAAACTAGCGGGAGTGCATGAGCAGTACTTC	CASSQKLAGVHEQYF
TRBJ2-1	-	-	TRBV18	TGTGCCAGCTCCCAAGACAGTAACAATGAGCAGTTCTTC	CASSQDSNNEQFF
TRBJ1-4	-	TRBD1	TRBV23-1	TGCGCCAGCAGTCAATCGGGGGACAGGGGGGATGAAAAACTGTTTTTT	CASSQSGDRGDEKLFF
TRBJ1-4	-	-	TRBV7-6	TGTGCCAGCAGCTTAACGGGGTTTGCAACTAATGAAAAACTGTTTTTT	CASSLTGFATNEKLFF
TRBJ2-7	few	-	TRBV5-1	TGCGCCAGCAGCGGGGACTCCTACGAGCAGTACTTC	CASSGDSYEQYF
TRBJ2-5	few	-	TRBV12-2	TGTGCAAGTCGCCCTAAGGTCAGGGGGCTGTTTGAGACCCAGTACTTC	CASRPKVRGLFETQYF
TRBJ1-2	many	-	TRBV28	TGTGCCAGCAGTCTCAGGGGCTATGGCTACACCTTC	CASSLRGYGYTF
TRBJ1-5	few	TRBD1	TRBV6-1	TGTGCCAGCACCGTACAGGGGCCAGGCAATCAGCCCCAGCATTTT	CASTVQGPGNQPQHF
TRBJ1-1	-	-	TRBV6-5	TGTGCCAGCAGTTATTCCGGGGACACTGATGCTTTCTTT	CASSYSGDTDAFF
TRBJ2-5	-	TRBD1	TRBV11-2	TGTGCCAGCAGCGCTTACGGACAGGGGGAGACCCAGTACTTC	CASSAYGQGETQYF
TRBJ2-1	few	TRBD2	TRBV6-6	TGTGCCAGCAGTTACGGGAGCGGGACGGAGAATGAGCAGTTCTTC	CASSYGSGTENEQFF